Listed here are 24 T cell receptor beta chains from one sample, sequenced in a study of neoadjuvant nivolumab and ipilimumab in lung cancer (dated by TCRdb to the early 2020s). Interpreted using the paper, the time point label stands for: at surgical resection after neoadjuvant nivolumab +/- ipilimumab. Receptor libraries were prepared by the immunoSEQ multiplex PCR assay. As stored in TCRdb, this immuneACCESS dataset retains in-frame rearrangements with V and J assigned. A fraction of the clones does not appear; measured against another copy, unresolved V genes explain less than half of the discrepancy, and the remainder lacks a known reason. The sample records approximately 35,000 clones, roughly 90% of which are singletons. Together, the top ten hold 2.1% of the sample. This specimen consisted of peripheral blood, obtained after neoadjuvant nivolumab, alone or with ipilimumab, at or shortly before surgery. The receptors derive from an adult with non-small cell lung cancer.

The V and J genes are TRBV18 and TRBJ2-1; 9 bases fit TRBD2. V lost 2 bases, J lost 3 bases, and 5 bases stayed unmatched. CDR1 and CDR2 from the germline V gene are KGHSH and LQKENI. The CDR3 runs to 16 residues. CDR3 coding DNA: TGTGCCAGCTCACCAATGCTAGCGGGAAACTACAATGAGCAGTTCTTC. Amino acid sequence: CASSPMLAGNYNEQFF.

The genes are TRBV5-1 and TRBJ2-4; D assignment may be TRBD1 or TRBD2 (5 bases each). The V end lost 0 bases, the J end lost 8 bases, and 12 bases lay between the germline ends. Germline lookup yields CDR1 SGHRS and CDR2 YFSETQ. CDR3 length: 14 residues. CDR3: CASSLVGDGDIQYF. CDR3 nucleotides: TGCGCCAGCAGCTTGGTAGGGGACGGGGACATTCAGTACTTC.

This rearrangement joins TRBV5-1 to TRBJ1-1; D is perhaps TRBD1 (6 bases). Trimming left V 6 bases short and J 5 bases short, with 14 bases between. Germline V CDR1 and CDR2: SGHRS, YFSETQ. The CDR3 covers 13 residues. The CDR3 bases are TGCGCCAGCACCCTTGGGACACGTACTGAAGCTTTCTTT. Protein sequence: CASTLGTRTEAFF.

The rearrangement links TRBV15 to TRBJ1-2; D ambiguous. Looked up from germline, CDR1 is LNHNV and CDR2 is YYDKDF (reference sequence). This CDR3 is 11 amino acids long. The V gene lost 7 bases and the J gene lost 4 bases, with 7 bases spanning the gap. CDR3 sequence (DNA): TGTGCCACCACGGACGGCTATGGCTACACCTTC. It translates to CATTDGYGYTF.

The chain couples TRBV15 to TRBJ1-1; 8 bases fit TRBD1. In germline, CDR1 is LNHNV, CDR2 YYDKDF (reference sequence). This CDR3 has 13 residues. V shed 4 bases and J 4 bases; nucleotides not matched to a gene: 2. The CDR3 loop is CATSTTGGTEAFF. DNA for the CDR3: TGTGCCACCAGCACAACAGGGGGCACTGAAGCTTTCTTT.

The V call is TRBV5-1, the J call TRBJ1-4, with D possibly TRBD1 on 5 matching bases. V shed 4 bases and J shed 3 bases, with 13 bases lying between them. Germline-derived CDR1 and CDR2 are SGHRS and YFSETQ. The CDR3 has 15 amino acids. The CDR3 region is CASSRKGESNEKLFF. DNA for the CDR3: TGCGCCAGCAGCCGCAAAGGGGAGTCTAATGAAAAACTGTTTTTT.

The chain recombines TRBV7-9 with TRBJ2-1; D gene ambiguous. V dropped 3 bases and J dropped 5 bases, with 5 bases sitting between them. The CDR3 extends over 12 amino acids. CDR1 is SEHNR and CDR2 is FQNEAQ in the germline V gene (reference sequence). The DNA of the CDR3 is TGTGCCAGCAGCTTCCGGAACAATGAGCAGTTCTTC. Translating it yields CASSFRNNEQFF.

V is TRBV9 and J is TRBJ2-1; 9 bases are a match to TRBD2. Trimming at V came to 0 bases and at J to 9 bases, leaving 7 bases not matched to a gene. The CDR3 length is 15 residues. Germline CDR1 is SGDLS and CDR2 is YYNGEE. CDR3 DNA sequence: TGTGCCAGCAGCGTAGGGGCGGGGGGGAGGACTGAGCAGTTCTTC. Translation gives CASSVGAGGRTEQFF.

This clone was seen only once. The chain employs TRBV5-1 and TRBJ1-1; 9 bases map to TRBD1. From germline, CDR1 is SGHRS and CDR2 YFSETQ. The length of the CDR3 is 15 residues. V gave up 4 bases and J gave up 5 bases; unmatched junction bases: 9. The CDR3 DNA follows: TGCGCCAGCAGCCCACAGGGGGCCGTAATAACTGAAGCTTTCTTT. This encodes CASSPQGAVITEAFF. The full variable domain, with the rest looked up from reference TRBV5-1 and TRBJ1-1, is KAGVTQTPRYLIKTRGQQVTLSCSPISGHRSVSWYQQTPGQGLQFLFEYFSETQRNKGNFPGRFSGRQFSNSRSEMNVSTLELGDSALYLCASSPQGAVITEAFFGQGTRLTVV.

This chain connects TRBV7-3 to TRBJ2-1; maybe TRBD2 (5 bases). Germline V gene sequence: CDR1 SGHTA, CDR2 FQGTGA. Trimming stripped 6 bases from V and 7 bases from J, with 16 bases between. This CDR3 spans 14 amino acids. The CDR3 protein is CASRPRLGENEQFF. The CDR3 coding sequence is TGTGCCAGCAGACCTAGACTGGGAGAGAATGAGCAGTTCTTC.

The chain couples TRBV5-5 to TRBJ1-2, with D possibly being TRBD1 (5 bases). Trimming removed 5 bases at V and 2 bases at J, with 16 bases between. Germline lookup yields CDR1 SGHKS and CDR2 YYEKEE (reference sequence). The CDR3 sequence is 15 residues long. The CDR3 protein is CASRGSGGANYGYTF. CDR3 nucleotide sequence: TGTGCCAGCAGGGGGAGTGGAGGGGCCAACTATGGCTACACCTTC.

The chain recombines TRBV28 with TRBJ1-2, with 9 bases fitting TRBD1. The CDR3 runs 15 residues. Per germline, CDR1 MDHEN and CDR2 SYDVKM. J was trimmed by 4 bases and V by 4 bases; bases with no gene match: 7. The CDR3 region is CASSSRTGEPYGYTF. In DNA, the CDR3 is TGTGCCAGCAGTTCCAGGACAGGGGAGCCCTATGGCTACACCTTC.

This clone was seen only once. V is TRBV2 and J is TRBJ2-5; a weak D match, TRBD2 (6 bases). Per germline, CDR1 SNHLY and CDR2 FYNNEI. The CDR3 runs 12 residues. Between the trimmed V and J ends, which lost 3 bases and 4 bases, there was a span of 6 bases. The CDR3 protein is CASSEGGETQYF. DNA for the CDR3: TGTGCCAGCAGTGAGGGAGGAGAGACCCAGTACTTC.

The V gene is TRBV5-4, the J gene TRBJ2-1; 8 bases align to TRBD2. The CDR3 has 16 residues. V was clipped by 1 base and J by 5 bases; unmatched bases: 8. In germline, CDR1 is SGHNT, CDR2 YYREEE (reference sequence). This chain's CDR3 is CASSLSPAGVNNEQFF. CDR3 DNA: TGTGCCAGCAGCTTGTCGCCAGCGGGAGTGAACAATGAGCAGTTCTTC.

This clone showed up just a few times. The V and J genes are TRBV5-5 and TRBJ2-4, with D uncertain. The CDR3 consists of 15 residues. The V gene's germline CDR1 is SGHKS and CDR2 YYEKEE (reference sequence). Between the trimmed V and J ends, which lost 4 bases and 2 bases, there was a span of 13 bases. CDR3 sequence reads: CASSPPDVSKNIQYF. The CDR3 nucleotides are TGTGCCAGCAGCCCCCCCGATGTTTCCAAAAACATTCAGTACTTC.

The rearrangement joins TRBV6-5 to TRBJ1-2; TRBD1 agrees at 8 bases. The CDR3 has 15 residues. Losses at the gene ends were 4 bases for V and 3 bases for J; bases not matched to a gene: 7. Germline-derived CDR1 and CDR2 are MNHEY and SVGAGI. The CDR3 here is CASSSGGLSYYGYTF. Written as DNA, the CDR3 is TGTGCCAGCAGTTCAGGGGGCCTAAGCTACTATGGCTACACCTTC.

This clone was counted between two and nine times. The chain uses TRBV5-1 and TRBJ2-5; 9 positions agree with TRBD1. Germline CDR1 SGHRS, CDR2 YFSETQ. The CDR3 is made up of 14 amino acids. V was pared by 4 bases and J by 1 base, with 2 bases of the junction left unmatched. In DNA form, the CDR3 reads TGCGCCAGCAGCATGACAGGGGGCCAAGAGACCCAGTACTTC. Protein product: CASSMTGGQETQYF. Based on the CDR3 plus reference TRBV5-1 and TRBJ2-5, the full variable domain is KAGVTQTPRYLIKTRGQQVTLSCSPISGHRSVSWYQQTPGQGLQFLFEYFSETQRNKGNFPGRFSGRQFSNSRSEMNVSTLELGDSALYLCASSMTGGQETQYFGPGTRLLVL.

The rearrangement uses TRBV18 and TRBJ1-2, with a possible D match to TRBD1 (6 bases). The CDR3 extends over 14 amino acids. The V gene lost 3 bases and the J gene lost 4 bases, with 12 bases spanning the gap. Per the germline V gene, CDR1 is KGHSH and CDR2 is LQKENI. The CDR3 coding sequence is TGTGCCAGCTCACCCGAGTGGGGGCCCTATGGCTACACCTTC. As protein: CASSPEWGPYGYTF. The variable domain in full, completed from reference TRBV18 and TRBJ1-2, reads NAGVMQNPRHLVRRRGQEARLRCSPMKGHSHVYWYRQLPEEGLKFMVYLQKENIIDESGMPKERFSAEFPKEGPSILRIQQVVRGDSAAYFCASSPEWGPYGYTFGSGTRLTVV.

This chain joins TRBV11-3 and TRBJ2-1; 11 nucleotides agree with TRBD2. Looked up from germline, CDR1 is SGHNT and CDR2 is YENEEA. This CDR3 comprises 14 residues. V shed 6 bases, J shed 10 bases, and the junction held 8 bases outside the gene matches. This chain's CDR3 is CASSQLAGEAEQFF. CDR3 nucleotide sequence: TGTGCCAGCAGTCAACTAGCGGGAGAGGCCGAGCAGTTCTTC.

This clone turned up a few times. The chain links TRBV28 to TRBJ1-1; D not resolved. Trimming removed 6 bases from V and 5 bases from J, with 19 bases in between. Germline V lookup: CDR1 MDHEN, CDR2 SYDVKM. The CDR3 extends over 15 amino acids. CDR3 sequence reads: CASRTWEFLQTEAFF. The CDR3 DNA reads as TGTGCCAGCAGAACTTGGGAATTCCTCCAAACTGAAGCTTTCTTT.

This sequence joins TRBV7-2 and TRBJ1-2, with D tentatively TRBD1 (5 bases). Germline loops: CDR1 SGHTA, CDR2 FQGNSA. This CDR3 has 15 residues. Trimming left V 5 bases short and J 0 bases short, with 13 bases between. The CDR3, as DNA: TGTGCCAGCAGCCAACTTCTGGGGGCTAACTATGGCTACACCTTC. Translating gives CASSQLLGANYGYTF.

The rearrangement joins TRBV19 to TRBJ2-7; D is possibly TRBD1 (6 bases). The V gene lost 3 bases and the J gene lost 0 bases, with 12 bases spanning the gap. Germline CDR1 is LNHDA and CDR2 is SQIVND (reference sequence). The CDR3 spans 15 residues. Here the CDR3 DNA reads TGTGCCAGTAGTATCGGCCAGGGGACCTCCTACGAGCAGTACTTC. This translates into CASSIGQGTSYEQYF.

The chain is built from TRBV10-3 and TRBJ1-2; 7 positions agree with TRBD1. Trimming took 3 bases from V and 3 from J; bases not matched to a gene: 10. Germline values: CDR1 ENHRY, CDR2 SYGVKD. CDR3 size: 16 residues. The CDR3 loop reads CAISESGEGGDYGYTF. The CDR3 DNA reads TGTGCCATCAGTGAAAGCGGTGAAGGGGGCGACTATGGCTACACCTTC.

The genes are TRBV14 and TRBJ1-1; D not resolved. Germline V gives CDR1 SGHDN, CDR2 FVKESK. The CDR3 has 13 residues. Between the trimmed V and J ends, which lost 5 bases and 0 bases, there was a span of 7 bases. The CDR3 DNA follows: TGTGCCAGCAGCGGGCAAATGAACACTGAAGCTTTCTTT. This codes for CASSGQMNTEAFF.